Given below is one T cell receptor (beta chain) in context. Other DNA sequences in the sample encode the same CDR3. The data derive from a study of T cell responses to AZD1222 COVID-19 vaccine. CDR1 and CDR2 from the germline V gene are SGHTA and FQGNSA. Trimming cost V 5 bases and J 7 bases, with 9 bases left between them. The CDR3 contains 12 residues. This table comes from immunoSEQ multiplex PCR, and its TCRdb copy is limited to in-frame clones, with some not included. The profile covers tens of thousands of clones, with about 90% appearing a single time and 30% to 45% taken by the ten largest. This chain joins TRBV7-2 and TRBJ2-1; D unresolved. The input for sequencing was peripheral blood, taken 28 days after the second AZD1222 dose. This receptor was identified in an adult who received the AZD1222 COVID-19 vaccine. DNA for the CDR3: TGTGCCAGCAGCCCCACCGAGAATGAGCAGTTCTTC. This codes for CASSPTENEQFF.